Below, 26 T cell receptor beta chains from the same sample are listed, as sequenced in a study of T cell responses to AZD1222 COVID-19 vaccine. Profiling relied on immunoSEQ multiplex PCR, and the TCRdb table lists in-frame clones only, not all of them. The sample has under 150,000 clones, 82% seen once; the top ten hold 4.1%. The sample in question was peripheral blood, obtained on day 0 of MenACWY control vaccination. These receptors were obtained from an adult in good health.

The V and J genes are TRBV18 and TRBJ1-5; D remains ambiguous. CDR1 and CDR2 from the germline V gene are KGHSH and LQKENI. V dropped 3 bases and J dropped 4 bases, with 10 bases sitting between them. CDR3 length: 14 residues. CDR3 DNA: TGTGCCAGCTCACCCGGGGTTACTAATCAGCCCCAGCATTTT. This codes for CASSPGVTNQPQHF.

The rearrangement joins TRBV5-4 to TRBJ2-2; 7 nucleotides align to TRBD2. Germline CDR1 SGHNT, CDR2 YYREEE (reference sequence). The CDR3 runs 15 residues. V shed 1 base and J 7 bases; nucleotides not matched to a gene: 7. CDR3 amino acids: CASSLQGRANGELFF. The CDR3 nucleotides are TGTGCCAGCAGCTTGCAAGGGAGGGCGAACGGGGAGCTGTTTTTT.

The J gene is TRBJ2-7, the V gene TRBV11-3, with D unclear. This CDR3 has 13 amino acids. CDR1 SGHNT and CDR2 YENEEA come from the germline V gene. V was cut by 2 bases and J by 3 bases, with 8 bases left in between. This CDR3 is CASSLRTGYEQYF. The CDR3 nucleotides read TGTGCCAGCAGCTTACGTACGGGCTACGAGCAGTACTTC.

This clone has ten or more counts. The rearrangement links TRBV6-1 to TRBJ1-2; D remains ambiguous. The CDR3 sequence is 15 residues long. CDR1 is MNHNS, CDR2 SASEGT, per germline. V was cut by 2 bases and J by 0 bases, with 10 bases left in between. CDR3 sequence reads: CASSESWAANYGYTF. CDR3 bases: TGTGCCAGCAGTGAATCATGGGCCGCTAACTATGGCTACACCTTC.

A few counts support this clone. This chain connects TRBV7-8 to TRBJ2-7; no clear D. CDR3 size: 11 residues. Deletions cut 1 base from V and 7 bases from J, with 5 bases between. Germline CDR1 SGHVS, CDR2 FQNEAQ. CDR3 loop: CASSLVREQYF. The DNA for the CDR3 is TGTGCCAGCAGCTTAGTAAGGGAGCAGTACTTC. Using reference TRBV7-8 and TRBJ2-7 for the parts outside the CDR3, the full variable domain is GAGVSQSPRYKVAKRGQDVALRCDPISGHVSLFWYQQALGQGPEFLTYFQNEAQLDKSGLPSDRFFAERPEGSVSTLKIQRTQQEDSAVYLCASSLVREQYFGPGTRLTVT.

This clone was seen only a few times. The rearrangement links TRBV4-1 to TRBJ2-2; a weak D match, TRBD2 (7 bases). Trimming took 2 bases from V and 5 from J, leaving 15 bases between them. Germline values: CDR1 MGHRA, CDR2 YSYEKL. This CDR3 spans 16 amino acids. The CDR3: CASSQPRGGVTGELFF. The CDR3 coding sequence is TGCGCCAGCAGCCAACCTAGAGGGGGGGTGACCGGGGAGCTGTTTTTT.

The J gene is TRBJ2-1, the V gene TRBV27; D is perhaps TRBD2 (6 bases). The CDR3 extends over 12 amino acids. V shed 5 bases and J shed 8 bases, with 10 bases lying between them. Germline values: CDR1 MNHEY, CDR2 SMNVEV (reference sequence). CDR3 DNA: TGTGCCAGCAGTGCGCGGGGCGATGAGCAGTTCTTC. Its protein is CASSARGDEQFF.

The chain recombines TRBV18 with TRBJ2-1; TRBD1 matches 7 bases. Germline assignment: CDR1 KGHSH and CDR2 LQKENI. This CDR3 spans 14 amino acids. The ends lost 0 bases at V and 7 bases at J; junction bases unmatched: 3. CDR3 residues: CASSPPGQSNEQFF. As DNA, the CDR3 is TGTGCCAGCTCACCACCGGGACAGTCTAATGAGCAGTTCTTC.

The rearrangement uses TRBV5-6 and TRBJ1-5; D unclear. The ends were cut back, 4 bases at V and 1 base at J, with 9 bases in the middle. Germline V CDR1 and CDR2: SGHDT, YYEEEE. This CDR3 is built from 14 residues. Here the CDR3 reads CASSRGRSNQPQHF. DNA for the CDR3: TGTGCCAGCAGCCGTGGACGGAGCAATCAGCCCCAGCATTTT.

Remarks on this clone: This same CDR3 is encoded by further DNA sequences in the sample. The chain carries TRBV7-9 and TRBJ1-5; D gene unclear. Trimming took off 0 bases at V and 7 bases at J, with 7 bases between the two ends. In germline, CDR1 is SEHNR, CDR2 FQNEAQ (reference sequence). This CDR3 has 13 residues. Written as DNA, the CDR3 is TGTGCCAGCAGCTTAGCAGGGTCCCAGCCCCAGCATTTT. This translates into CASSLAGSQPQHF.

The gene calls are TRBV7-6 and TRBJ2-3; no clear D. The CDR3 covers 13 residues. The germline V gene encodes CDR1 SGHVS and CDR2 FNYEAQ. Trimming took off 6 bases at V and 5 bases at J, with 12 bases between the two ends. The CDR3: CASSLKVVDTQYF. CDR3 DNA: TGTGCCAGCAGTTTAAAGGTTGTAGATACGCAGTATTTT.

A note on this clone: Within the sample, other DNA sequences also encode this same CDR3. The CDR3 sequence is CASSLAGGQETQYF. Written as DNA, the CDR3 is TGCGCCAGCAGCTTAGCAGGGGGCCAAGAGACCCAGTACTTC. The V gene is TRBV5-1, the J gene TRBJ2-5; 7 nucleotides align to TRBD1. CDR1 is SGHRS and CDR2 is YFSETQ in the germline V gene. The length of the CDR3 is 14 residues. V was clipped by 2 bases and J by 1 base; unmatched bases: 2. Filled out from reference TRBV5-1 and TRBJ2-5, the complete variable domain reads KAGVTQTPRYLIKTRGQQVTLSCSPISGHRSVSWYQQTPGQGLQFLFEYFSETQRNKGNFPGRFSGRQFSNSRSEMNVSTLELGDSALYLCASSLAGGQETQYFGPGTRLLVL.

The CDR3 reads CASSGSGTGGGNTIYF. The CDR3 DNA reads TGTGCCAGCAGCGGCTCAGGGACAGGGGGTGGAAACACCATATATTTT. The chain combines TRBV11-2 with TRBJ1-3; TRBD1 aligns across 11 bases. Germline V gene lookup returns CDR1 SGHAT and CDR2 FQNNGV. The CDR3 is made up of 16 amino acids. Unmatched junction bases numbered 6, after V lost 5 bases and J lost 3 bases.

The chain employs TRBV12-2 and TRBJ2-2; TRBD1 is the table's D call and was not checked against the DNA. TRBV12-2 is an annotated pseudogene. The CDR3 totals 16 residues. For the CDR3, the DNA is TGTGCAAGTCGCTTACCGACAGGGACGAACACCGGGGAGCTGTTTTTT. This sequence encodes CASRLPTGTNTGELFF.

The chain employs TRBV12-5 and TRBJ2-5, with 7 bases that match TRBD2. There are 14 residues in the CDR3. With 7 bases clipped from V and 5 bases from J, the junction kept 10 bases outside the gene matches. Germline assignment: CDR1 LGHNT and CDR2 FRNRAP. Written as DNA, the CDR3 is TGTGCTAGTGCCTGGGGCGGGGGAGGGGAGACCCAGTACTTC. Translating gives CASAWGGGGETQYF.

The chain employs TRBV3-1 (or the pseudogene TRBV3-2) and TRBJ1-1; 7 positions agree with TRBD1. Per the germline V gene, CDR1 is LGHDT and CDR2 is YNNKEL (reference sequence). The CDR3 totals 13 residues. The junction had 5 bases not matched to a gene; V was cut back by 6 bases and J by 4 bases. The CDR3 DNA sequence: TGTGCCAGCAGTAATACAGGGGTCACTGAAGCTTTCTTT. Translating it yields CASSNTGVTEAFF.

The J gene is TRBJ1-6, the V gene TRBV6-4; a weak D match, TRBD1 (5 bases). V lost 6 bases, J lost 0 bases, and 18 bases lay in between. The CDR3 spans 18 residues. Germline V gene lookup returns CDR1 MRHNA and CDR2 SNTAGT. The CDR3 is CASRDPERGNSYNSPLHF. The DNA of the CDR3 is TGTGCCAGCAGGGATCCGGAGCGGGGCAACTCCTATAATTCACCCCTCCACTTT.

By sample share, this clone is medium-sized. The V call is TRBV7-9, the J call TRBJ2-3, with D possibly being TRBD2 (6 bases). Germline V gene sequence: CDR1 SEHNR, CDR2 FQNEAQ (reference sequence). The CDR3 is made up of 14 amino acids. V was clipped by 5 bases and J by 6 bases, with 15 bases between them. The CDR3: CASSRRDRGDTQYF. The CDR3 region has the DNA TGTGCCAGCAGCCGCCGGGACCGGGGGGATACGCAGTATTTT.

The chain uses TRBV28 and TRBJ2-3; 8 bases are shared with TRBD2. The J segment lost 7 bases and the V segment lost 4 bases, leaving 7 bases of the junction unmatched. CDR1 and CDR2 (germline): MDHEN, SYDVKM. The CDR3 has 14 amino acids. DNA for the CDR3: TGTGCCAGCAGTTACGGGACTAGGGATCATACGCAGTATTTT. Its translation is CASSYGTRDHTQYF.

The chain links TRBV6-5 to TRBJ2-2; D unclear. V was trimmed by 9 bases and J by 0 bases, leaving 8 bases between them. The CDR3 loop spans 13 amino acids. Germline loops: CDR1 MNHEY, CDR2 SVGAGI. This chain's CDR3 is CASKTPNTGELFF. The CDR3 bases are TGTGCCAGTAAGACACCGAACACCGGGGAGCTGTTTTTT.

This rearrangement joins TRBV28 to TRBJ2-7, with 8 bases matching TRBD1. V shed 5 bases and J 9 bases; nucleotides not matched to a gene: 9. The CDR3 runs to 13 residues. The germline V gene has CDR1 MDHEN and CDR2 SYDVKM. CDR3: CASSLRQGSGQYV. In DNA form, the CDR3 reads TGTGCCAGCAGTCTCAGACAGGGGAGCGGGCAGTACGTC.

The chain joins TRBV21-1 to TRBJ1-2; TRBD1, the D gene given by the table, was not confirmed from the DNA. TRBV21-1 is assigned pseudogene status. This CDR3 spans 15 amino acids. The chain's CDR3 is CASSQPGTGAYGYTF. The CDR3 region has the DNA TGTGCCAGCAGCCAACCCGGGACAGGGGCCTATGGCTACACCTTC.

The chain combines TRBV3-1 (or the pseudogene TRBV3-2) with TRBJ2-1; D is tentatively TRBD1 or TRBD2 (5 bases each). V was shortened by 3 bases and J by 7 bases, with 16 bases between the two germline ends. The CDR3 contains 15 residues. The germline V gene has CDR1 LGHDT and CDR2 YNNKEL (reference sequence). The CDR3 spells CASSQRLVRGNEQFF. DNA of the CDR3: TGTGCCAGCAGCCAGAGGCTCGTGAGGGGTAATGAGCAGTTCTTC.

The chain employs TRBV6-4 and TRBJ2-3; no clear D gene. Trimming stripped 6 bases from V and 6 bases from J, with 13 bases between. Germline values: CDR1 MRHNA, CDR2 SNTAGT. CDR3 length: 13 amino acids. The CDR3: CASSEQSRDTQYF. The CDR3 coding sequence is TGTGCCAGCAGCGAACAGAGCAGGGATACGCAGTATTTT.

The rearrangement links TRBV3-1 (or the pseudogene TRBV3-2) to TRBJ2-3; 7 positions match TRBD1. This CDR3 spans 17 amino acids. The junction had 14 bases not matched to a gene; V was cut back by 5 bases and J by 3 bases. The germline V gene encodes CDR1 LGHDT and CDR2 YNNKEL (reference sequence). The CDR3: CASSFGTAQRETDTQYF. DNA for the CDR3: TGTGCCAGCAGCTTCGGGACAGCCCAAAGGGAGACAGATACGCAGTATTTT.

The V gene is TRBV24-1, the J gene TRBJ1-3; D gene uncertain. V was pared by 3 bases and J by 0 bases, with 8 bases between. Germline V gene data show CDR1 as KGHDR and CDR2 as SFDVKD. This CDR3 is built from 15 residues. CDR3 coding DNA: TGTGCCACCAGTGATCGCCTTAACTCTGGAAACACCATATATTTT. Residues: CATSDRLNSGNTIYF.